This T cell receptor beta chain was sequenced for a study of blood T cell repertoires in COVID-19 (dated by TCRdb to about 2020). General notes on the study: Samples covering the acute and convalescent phases of COVID-19 were provided by collaborators in the United States, Italy and Spain. The prospective study material was composed of cDNA or gDNA derived from T cells, B-cell-depleted T cells, or PBMCs. Subjects who had been exposed to COVID-19, were actively infected with it, or had recovered from it provided the deeply sampled blood TCRbeta repertoires that made up the dataset. The repertoires were made available in a free public database intended to serve as a resource for research on the immune response to SARS-CoV-2. Samples were obtained from the ongoing ImmuneRACE study (first 160 participants) and from 1,254 subjects provided by 6 global collaborators. A de-identified subject ID, COVID-19 status, age in years and sex were almost always included in the sample metadata. Where available, HLA class I and class II types were obtained from metadata supplied by the sample provider rather than from assay-based typing.

For CDR1 and CDR2, the germline V gene (reference sequence) lists LNHDA and SQIVND. Taken from cysteine to phenylalanine, the CDR3 has 14 residues. The CDR3 DNA has 42 bases and is translated from base 1. V is reduced by 7 bases and J by 4 bases, leaving a spacing of 16 bases between them. What the work shows at the level of the full study, not this receptor alone: How much clinical and demographic metadata was included differed by source and by participant, and the metadata was provided uncurated.

In regard to this clone: The antigen it binds to is not known. No much larger clone exists at a distance of one base, and base qualities are not known.

Whole blood was collected in K2EDTA tubes by collaborating institutions according to the institutions' own protocols. For TCRbeta analysis, collaborators shipped samples as frozen whole blood, isolated PBMCs, or DNA extracted from either of those sample types. TCRbeta CDR3 regions were amplified from genomic DNA using the immunoSEQ Assay, a bias-controlled multiplex PCR. The paper's processing steps were these. Within the assay, amplification of reference gene primers was used to estimate how many nucleated cells each sample contained. Sequence reads were collapsed and filtered to measure the absolute abundance of every unique TCRbeta CDR3 rearrangement. For each sample, productive Simpson clonality was calculated as the square root of Simpson's diversity index over productive rearrangements. TCRdb re-hosts the immuneACCESS table, in-frame sequences only. Its copies lack some clones; in the studies checked, an unresolved V gene accounts for under half of them, and the cause for the rest is not known. The V and J calls and the clone size are those of that table, but D and trimming were determined from the DNA. The sample contains around 230,000 clones, roughly 85% of them found a single time. The ten largest clones capture 2% to 3% of the sample.

Sequenced sample: peripheral blood. The chain is assembled from TRBV19 and TRBJ1-2; the D gene is perhaps TRBD1, from 6 matching bases. The clonotype was recovered from a woman aged 35 to 49 with active or convalescent COVID-19. The CDR3 region reads CASTFGQLVYGYTF. The sequenced DNA: TGTGCCAGTACCTTCGGACAGCTAGTCTATGGCTACACCTTC.